This T cell receptor beta chain comes out of a study of control samples from healthy donors and cancer patients. Repertoires were generated with immunoSEQ multiplex PCR, while TCRdb's copy carries only in-frame clones and drops some. The sample consists of under 140,000 clones, around 89% of them appearing once. J gave up 4 bases and V 0 bases, and 9 bases lay outside the gene matches. CDR3 length: 17 amino acids. Per the germline V gene, CDR1 is SGHRS and CDR2 is YFSETQ. The material sequenced was PBMCs. The chain carries TRBV5-1 and TRBJ2-5; 10 nucleotides match TRBD2. This clonotype originated in a woman in her sixties or seventies with lung cancer. As DNA, the CDR3 is TGCGCCAGCAGCTTGGCCGGGGCTAGCGGGAGAGGAGAGACCCAGTACTTC. It translates to CASSLAGASGRGETQYF. The variable domain in full, completed from reference TRBV5-1 and TRBJ2-5, reads KAGVTQTPRYLIKTRGQQVTLSCSPISGHRSVSWYQQTPGQGLQFLFEYFSETQRNKGNFPGRFSGRQFSNSRSEMNVSTLELGDSALYLCASSLAGASGRGETQYFGPGTRLLVL.